The clone carrying this TCR beta chain was picked up one time. Antigen specificity is unknown. TCRdb's table, derived via immunoSEQ multiplex PCR, lists solely in-frame clones and lacks some. The sample lists around 6,700 clones, about 76% occurring once. The source of the sample is a study of OX40 agonist ivuxolimab in advanced cancers. CDR3 length equals 14 residues. The V gene's germline CDR1 is MNHEY and CDR2 SMNVEV (reference sequence). V was pared by 3 bases and J by 4 bases, with 2 bases of the junction left unmatched. Study results and limitations: CD4+ and CD8+ blood T cells expanded clonally by week 6 at 0.1 to 3.0 mg/kg. There were, on average, more expanded clones in CD8+ T cells than in CD4+.

The clonotype originates from an adult with an advanced solid tumor such as melanoma, head and neck, liver or kidney cancer. Material: CD4+ or CD8+ T cells sorted from blood, obtained in a trial of the OX40 agonist ivuxolimab. The V and J genes are TRBV27 and TRBJ2-1; TRBD1 matches at 8 bases. CDR3 sequence (DNA): TGTGCCAGCAGTTTCAGGGGGCGGTACAATGAGCAGTTCTTC. It encodes CASSFRGRYNEQFF.